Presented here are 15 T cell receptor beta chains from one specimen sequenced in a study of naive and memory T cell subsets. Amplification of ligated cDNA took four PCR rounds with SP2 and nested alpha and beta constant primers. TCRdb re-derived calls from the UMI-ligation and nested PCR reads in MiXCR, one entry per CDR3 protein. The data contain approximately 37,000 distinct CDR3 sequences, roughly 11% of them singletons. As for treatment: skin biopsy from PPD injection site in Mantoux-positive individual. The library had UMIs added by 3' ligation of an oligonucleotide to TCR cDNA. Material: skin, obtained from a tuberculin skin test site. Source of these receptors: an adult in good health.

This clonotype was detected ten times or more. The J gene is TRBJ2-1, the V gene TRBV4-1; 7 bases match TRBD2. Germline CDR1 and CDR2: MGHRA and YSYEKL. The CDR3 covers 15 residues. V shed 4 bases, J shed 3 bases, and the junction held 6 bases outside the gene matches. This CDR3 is CASSLSGRYYNEQFF. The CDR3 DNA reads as TGCGCCAGCAGCCTTAGCGGGCGATACTACAATGAGCAGTTCTTC.

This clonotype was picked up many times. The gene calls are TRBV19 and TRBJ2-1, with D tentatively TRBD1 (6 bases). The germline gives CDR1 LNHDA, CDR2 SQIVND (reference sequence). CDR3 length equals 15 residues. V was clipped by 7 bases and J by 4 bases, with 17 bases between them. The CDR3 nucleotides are TGTGCCAGTACCCCGACAGGTCCTACGTACAATGAGCAGTTCTTC. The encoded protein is CASTPTGPTYNEQFF.

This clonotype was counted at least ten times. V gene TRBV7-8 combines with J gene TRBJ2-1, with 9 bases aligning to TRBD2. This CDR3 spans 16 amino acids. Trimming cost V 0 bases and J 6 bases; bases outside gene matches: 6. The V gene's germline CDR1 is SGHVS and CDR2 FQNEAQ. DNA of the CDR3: TGTGCCAGCAGCTTAGCGTTAGCGGGGGTTTCCAATGAGCAGTTCTTC. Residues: CASSLALAGVSNEQFF.

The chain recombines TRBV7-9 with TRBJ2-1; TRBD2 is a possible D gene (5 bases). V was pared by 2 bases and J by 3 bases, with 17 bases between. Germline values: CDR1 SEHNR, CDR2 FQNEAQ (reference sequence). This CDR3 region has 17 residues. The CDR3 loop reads CASSLRLAGSLYNEQFF. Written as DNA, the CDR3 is TGTGCCAGCAGCTTACGGCTAGCCGGCTCCCTCTACAATGAGCAGTTCTTC.

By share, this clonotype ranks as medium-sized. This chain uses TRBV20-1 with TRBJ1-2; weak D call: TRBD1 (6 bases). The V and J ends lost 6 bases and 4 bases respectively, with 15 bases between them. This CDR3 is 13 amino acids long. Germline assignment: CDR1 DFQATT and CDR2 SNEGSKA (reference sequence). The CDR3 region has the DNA TGCAGTGCAATAGGGGGGCTTACCTATGGCTACACCTTC. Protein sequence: CSAIGGLTYGYTF.

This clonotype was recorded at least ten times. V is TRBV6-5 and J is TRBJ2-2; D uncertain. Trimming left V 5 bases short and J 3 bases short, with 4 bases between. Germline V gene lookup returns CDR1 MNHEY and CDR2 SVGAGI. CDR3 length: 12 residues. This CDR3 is CASSTHTGELFF. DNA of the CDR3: TGTGCCAGCAGTACACACACCGGGGAGCTGTTTTTT.

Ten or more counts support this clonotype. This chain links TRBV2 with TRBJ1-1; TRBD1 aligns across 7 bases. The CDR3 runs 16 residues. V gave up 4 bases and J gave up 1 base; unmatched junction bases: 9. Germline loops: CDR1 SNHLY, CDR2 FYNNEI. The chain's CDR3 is CASSGQGVYWNTEAFF. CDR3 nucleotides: TGTGCCAGCAGTGGACAGGGTGTTTACTGGAACACTGAAGCTTTCTTT. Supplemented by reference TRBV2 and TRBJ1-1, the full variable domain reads EPEVTQTPSHQVTQMGQEVILRCVPISNHLYFYWYRQILGQKVEFLVSFYNNEISEKSEIFDDQFSVERPDGSNFTLKIRSTKLEDSAMYFCASSGQGVYWNTEAFFGQGTRLTVV.

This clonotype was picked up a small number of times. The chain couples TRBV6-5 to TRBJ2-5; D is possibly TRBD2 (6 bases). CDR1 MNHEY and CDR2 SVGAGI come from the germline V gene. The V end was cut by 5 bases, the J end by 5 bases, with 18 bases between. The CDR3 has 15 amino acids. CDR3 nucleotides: TGTGCCAGCAGTCCCATAGCGGTCGTGCTGGAGACCCAGTACTTC. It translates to CASSPIAVVLETQYF.

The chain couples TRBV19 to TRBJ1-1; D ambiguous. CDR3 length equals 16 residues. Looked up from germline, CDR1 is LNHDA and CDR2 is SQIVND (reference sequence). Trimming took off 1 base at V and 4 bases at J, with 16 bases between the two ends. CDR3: CASSIVTPARVTEAFF. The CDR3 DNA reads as TGTGCCAGTAGTATAGTAACCCCCGCAAGGGTCACTGAAGCTTTCTTT. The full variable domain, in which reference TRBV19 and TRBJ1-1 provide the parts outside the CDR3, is DGGITQSPKYLFRKEGQNVTLSCEQNLNHDAMYWYRQDPGQGLRLIYYSQIVNDFQKGDIAEGYSVSREKKESFPLTVTSAQKNPTAFYLCASSIVTPARVTEAFFGQGTRLTVV.

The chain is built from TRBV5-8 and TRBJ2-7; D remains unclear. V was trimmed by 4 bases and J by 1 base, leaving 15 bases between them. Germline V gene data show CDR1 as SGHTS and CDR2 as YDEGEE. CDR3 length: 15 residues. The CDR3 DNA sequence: TGTGCCAGCAGCCCGTTCCTCCCGCCTTCCTACGAGCAGTACTTC. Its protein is CASSPFLPPSYEQYF.

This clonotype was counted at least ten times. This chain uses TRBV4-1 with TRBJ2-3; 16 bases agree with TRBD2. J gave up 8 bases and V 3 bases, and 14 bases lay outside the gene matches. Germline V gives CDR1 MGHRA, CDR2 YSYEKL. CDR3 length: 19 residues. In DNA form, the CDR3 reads TGCGCCAGCAGCCATCCGGGACTAGCGGGGGGGCCCCTCTTCTCTACGCAGTATTTT. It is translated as CASSHPGLAGGPLFSTQYF.

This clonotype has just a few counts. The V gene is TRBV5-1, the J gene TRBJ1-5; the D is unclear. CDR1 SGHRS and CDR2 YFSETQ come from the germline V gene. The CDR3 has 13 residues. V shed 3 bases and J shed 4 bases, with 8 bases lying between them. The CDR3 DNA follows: TGCGCCAGCAGCTATGGAGCAAATCAGCCCCAGCATTTT. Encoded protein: CASSYGANQPQHF. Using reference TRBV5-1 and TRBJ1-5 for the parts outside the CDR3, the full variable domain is KAGVTQTPRYLIKTRGQQVTLSCSPISGHRSVSWYQQTPGQGLQFLFEYFSETQRNKGNFPGRFSGRQFSNSRSEMNVSTLELGDSALYLCASSYGANQPQHFGDGTRLSIL.

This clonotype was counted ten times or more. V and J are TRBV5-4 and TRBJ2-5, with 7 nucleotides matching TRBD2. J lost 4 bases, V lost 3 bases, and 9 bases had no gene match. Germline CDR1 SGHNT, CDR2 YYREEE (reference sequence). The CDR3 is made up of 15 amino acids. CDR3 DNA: TGTGCCAGCAGCTCTTGGGGGAGGGGTTCAGAGACCCAGTACTTC. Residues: CASSSWGRGSETQYF.

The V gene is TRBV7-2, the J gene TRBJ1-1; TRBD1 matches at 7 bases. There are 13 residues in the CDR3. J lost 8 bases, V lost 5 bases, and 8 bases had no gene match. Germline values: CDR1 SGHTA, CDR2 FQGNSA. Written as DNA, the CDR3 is TGTGCCAGCAGCAAATACGGAGGGGGCGAAGCTTTCTTT. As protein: CASSKYGGGEAFF.

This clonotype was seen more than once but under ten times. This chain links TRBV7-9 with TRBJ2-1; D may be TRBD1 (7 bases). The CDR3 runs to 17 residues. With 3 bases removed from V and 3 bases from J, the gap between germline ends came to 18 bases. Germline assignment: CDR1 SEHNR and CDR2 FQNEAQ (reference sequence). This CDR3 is CASSFTPTGRDYNEQFF. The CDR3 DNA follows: TGTGCCAGCAGCTTTACCCCGACAGGGCGGGACTACAATGAGCAGTTCTTC. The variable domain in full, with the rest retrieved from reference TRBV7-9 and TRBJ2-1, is DTGVSQNPRHKITKRGQNVTFRCDPISEHNRLYWYRQTLGQGPEFLTYFQNEAQLEKSRLLSDRFSAERPKGSFSTLEIQRTEQGDSAMYLCASSFTPTGRDYNEQFFGPGTRLTVL.